This is a list of T cell receptor beta chains from one sample in a study of early T cells in non-severe SARS-CoV-2 infection. One entry per CDR3 protein results from TCRdb running MiXCR on the 5' RACE reads. The sample shows approximately 56,000 distinct CDR3 sequences, 11% of them seen only once. Sequences were obtained from whole blood. These receptors originate from an adult who was a healthcare worker with PCR-confirmed SARS-CoV-2 infection or an uninfected control (not recorded which). Both conserved end residues are part of each CDR3. Each record gives: J gene, V gene, clone size, D gene, CDR3 DNA, CDR3 protein. D genes are given only for firm matches. A row's size may be missing; if present it is once, few, many or a size class.

TRBJ2-6 TRBV6-2/TRBV6-3 NA NA TGTGCCAGCAGTTACTCGTCAAATATCTGGGGGCGCGGGGCCAACGTCCTGACTTTC CASSYSSNIWGRGANVLTF
TRBJ2-5 TRBV20-1 NA NA TGCAGTGCTAGAGAGGTGGGAGAGACCCAGTACTTC CSAREVGETQYF
TRBJ2-2 TRBV6-2/TRBV6-3 few TRBD2 TGTGCCAGCACCAGACTAGCGGGAGTGGCCACCGGGGAGCTGTTTTTT CASTRLAGVATGELFF
TRBJ2-1 TRBV11-2 NA NA TGTGCCAGCAGCTTTACCCCGGGGGTTAGGGCCAATGAGCAGTTCTTC CASSFTPGVRANEQFF
TRBJ2-5 TRBV24-1 many NA TGTGCCACCAGTGATGGGAGCGGAGACAAAGGTTACCAAGAGACCCAGTACTTC CATSDGSGDKGYQETQYF
TRBJ1-6 TRBV15 NA NA TGTGCCACCAGCAGTTCTACAAATTCACCCCTCCACTTT CATSSSTNSPLHF
TRBJ1-5 TRBV4-3 many NA TGCGCCAGCAGCCAAGACAGCCGGAGCAATCAGCCCCAGCATTTT CASSQDSRSNQPQHF
TRBJ2-5 TRBV6-2/TRBV6-3 few NA TGTGCCAGCAGTTACCGCCGGCAGACCTCCGGAGAGACCCAGTACTTC CASSYRRQTSGETQYF
TRBJ1-1 TRBV28 many NA TGTGCCAGCAGCTCCCTGACCCAGGCGAGAAGTACTGAAGCTTTCTTT CASSSLTQARSTEAFF
TRBJ2-7 TRBV6-2/TRBV6-3 NA NA TGTGCCAGCAGTTGGATGCCCGCCGGGACTGAGAGCCACGAGCAGTACTTC CASSWMPAGTESHEQYF
TRBJ2-3 TRBV4-2 few NA TGTGCCAGCAGCCAAGAGGCCCTATCAGGGGATACGCAGTATTTT CASSQEALSGDTQYF
TRBJ2-7 TRBV6-1 few NA TGTGCCAGCAGTGAAAGAGTGCCGTACTTC CASSERVPYF
TRBJ2-4 TRBV6-2/TRBV6-3 many NA TGTGCCAGCAGTTACTCGAGGGCAGGAGAGATGTACATTCAGTACTTC CASSYSRAGEMYIQYF
TRBJ2-5 TRBV20-1 many NA TGCAGTGCTGATCGAGCGGTCCAAGAGACCCAGTACTTC CSADRAVQETQYF
TRBJ1-5 TRBV27 few NA TGTGCCAGCAGTTTATACGGGGTAGGTCAGCCCCAGCATTTT CASSLYGVGQPQHF
TRBJ2-3 TRBV7-9 many NA TGTGCCAGCAGCGAAGGACCGCAGCCTGAGGATACGCAGTATTTT CASSEGPQPEDTQYF
TRBJ1-6 TRBV27 NA TRBD1 TGTGCCAGCACTTTAAGTGACAGGGGAAATTCACCCCTCCACTTT CASTLSDRGNSPLHF
TRBJ1-6 TRBV5-1 NA NA TGCGCCAGCAGCTTGGCGGGGAGTTCGGGTTCACCCCTCCACTTT CASSLAGSSGSPLHF
TRBJ2-1 TRBV4-2 many TRBD2 TGTGCCAGCAGCCGTCTAGCGGGAGGTGTGAATGAGCAGTTCTTC CASSRLAGGVNEQFF
TRBJ1-5 TRBV7-8 many NA TGTGCCAGCAGCTTAATTGGCAGGGTTGGGATACAGCCCCAGCATTTT CASSLIGRVGIQPQHF
TRBJ2-1 TRBV2 few NA TGTGCCAGCAGTGTGTCAATCAATGAGCAGTTCTTC CASSVSINEQFF
TRBJ1-6 TRBV6-6 many NA TGTGCCAGCAGCCCCGGGTTCGAGTGGTCCTATAATTCACCCCTCCACTTT CASSPGFEWSYNSPLHF
TRBJ2-1 TRBV27 NA NA TGTGCCAGCAGTTTAATGCTGTACAGTGAGCAGTTCTTC CASSLMLYSEQFF
TRBJ2-2 TRBV19 NA NA TGTGCCAGTACCGATGGGGGTAGGGATAGGCGGGAGCTGTTTTTT CASTDGGRDRRELFF
TRBJ1-1 TRBV12-3/TRBV12-4 NA NA TGTGCCAGCAGTTTAATGGTCCTGGGAAACACTGAAGCTTTCTTT CASSLMVLGNTEAFF